These 31 T cell receptor beta chains came from one sample sequenced in a study of healthy donors' naive CD4 and CD8 T cells. A linear amplification protocol produced the TCR libraries from roughly 480 ng of total RNA. TCRdb reanalysed the reads using MiXCR and keeps one entry per CDR3 protein. Of 150,000 to 200,000 distinct CDR3 sequences listed, nearly 75% are singletons. The sample consisted of naive CD4+ and CD8+ T cells sorted from blood, pooled from several donors. These receptors were collected from a pool of human donors in good health; the sample pools cells from several healthy donors.

The CDR3, as DNA: TGTGCCAGCACCGAACAGGGATCTAACACTGAAGCTTTCTTT. It codes for CASTEQGSNTEAFF. This chain uses TRBV6-2 or TRBV6-3 with TRBJ1-1; D is perhaps TRBD1 (6 bases). Trimming pared 7 bases from V and 2 bases from J, leaving 14 bases between. The CDR3 sequence is 14 residues long. Looked up from germline, CDR1 is MNHEY and CDR2 is SVGEGT.

As for this clonotype: The junction does not match germline at one end; this may be a read error. The chain links TRBV6-5 to TRBJ2-1; 8 bases agree with TRBD1. The J call may not be correct, given that the DNA end is closer to TRBJ2-7. CDR1 is MNHEY, CDR2 SVGAGI, per germline. This CDR3 region has 13 residues. CDR3 nucleotide sequence: TGTGTCAGCAGCTCGGACAGGGTTAACGAGCAGTACTTC. Translating it yields CVSSSDRVNEQYF.

This clonotype has a handful of counts. J is TRBJ2-7 and V is TRBV5-5, with D perhaps TRBD1 (6 bases). Between the trimmed V and J ends, which lost 4 bases and 2 bases, there was a span of 19 bases. This CDR3 is 16 amino acids long. Germline CDR1 is SGHKS and CDR2 is YYEKEE (reference sequence). The CDR3 DNA is TGTGCCAGCAGCGGGGGAGAGGGGACACGGCCCTACGAGCAGTACTTC. Amino acid sequence: CASSGGEGTRPYEQYF.

The chain has TRBV6-1 and TRBJ2-5; 8 positions agree with TRBD1. In germline, CDR1 is MNHNS, CDR2 SASEGT. CDR3 length: 15 residues. With V trimmed by 3 bases and J by 2 bases, 5 bases remained unmatched. DNA for the CDR3: TGTGCCAGCAGTGAGGACAGGGTGGAACAAGAGACCCAGTACTTC. It yields the protein CASSEDRVEQETQYF.

This clonotype was recorded a few times. The chain uses TRBV29-1 and TRBJ1-2, with TRBD1 matching 9 bases. V shed 3 bases, J shed 4 bases, and the junction held 3 bases outside the gene matches. The germline V gene encodes CDR1 SQVTM and CDR2 ANQGSEA. CDR3 length equals 13 residues. The CDR3 is CSVDRTGAYGYTF. As DNA, the CDR3 is TGCAGCGTTGATAGGACAGGGGCCTATGGCTACACCTTC.

V is TRBV15 and J is TRBJ2-7; the match to TRBD1 covers 7 bases. J lost 1 base, V lost 1 base, and 1 base had no gene match. The CDR3 runs to 14 residues. Germline lookup yields CDR1 LNHNV and CDR2 YYDKDF (reference sequence). The CDR3 is CATSRGDRSYEQYV. CDR3 coding DNA: TGTGCCACCAGCAGAGGGGACAGATCCTACGAGCAGTACGTC.

This clonotype was counted a single time. This CDR3 is CASSSPNRGIWQPQHF. For the CDR3, the DNA is TGTGCCAGCAGTTCACCGAACAGGGGAATCTGGCAGCCCCAGCATTTT. The chain employs TRBV6-2 or TRBV6-3 and TRBJ1-5; 7 bases agree with TRBD1. The CDR3 length is 16 residues. CDR1 and CDR2 (germline): MNHEY, SVGEGT. Germline trimming cut 4 bases from V and 7 bases from J; bases unmatched to any gene: 13.

This chain joins TRBV7-8 and TRBJ1-1, with D maybe TRBD1 (6 bases). From germline, CDR1 is SGHVS and CDR2 FQNEAQ. The V end was cut by 2 bases, the J end by 6 bases, with 16 bases between. The CDR3 contains 15 residues. This CDR3 reads CASSLFKTGTAEAFF. CDR3 DNA sequence: TGTGCCAGCAGCTTATTTAAAACAGGGACGGCTGAAGCTTTCTTT. The full variable domain, its missing parts supplied by reference TRBV7-8 and TRBJ1-1, is GAGVSQSPRYKVAKRGQDVALRCDPISGHVSLFWYQQALGQGPEFLTYFQNEAQLDKSGLPSDRFFAERPEGSVSTLKIQRTQQEDSAVYLCASSLFKTGTAEAFFGQGTRLTVV.

The chain combines TRBV7-2 with TRBJ2-7; no definite D call. Trimming shortened V by 3 bases and J by 4 bases, and 16 bases separated the two germline ends. The CDR3 is 15 residues long. Germline values: CDR1 SGHTA, CDR2 FQGNSA. The CDR3 bases are TGTGCCAGCAGCTTGGATCGAAGGGCTGGGTACGAGCAGTACTTC. Amino acids: CASSLDRRAGYEQYF.

V gene TRBV7-8 combines with J gene TRBJ1-2, with 9 bases identical to TRBD1. The CDR3 is made up of 17 amino acids. The germline V gene has CDR1 SGHVS and CDR2 FQNEAQ. Germline trimming cut 3 bases from V and 0 bases from J; bases unmatched to any gene: 8. The CDR3 here is CASSFRGTGTTNYGYTF. CDR3 DNA: TGTGCCAGCAGCTTCCGCGGGACAGGGACCACTAACTATGGCTACACCTTC.

This clonotype was picked up one time. The CDR3 loop is CASSQDPRRVLFF. Here the CDR3 DNA reads TGTGCCAGCAGCCAAGACCCCAGGCGGGTGCTGTTTTTT. V gene TRBV14 combines with J gene TRBJ2-2; perhaps TRBD2 as D (5 bases). The length of the CDR3 is 13 residues. Germline lookup yields CDR1 SGHDN and CDR2 FVKESK. The V end was cut by 0 bases, the J end by 13 bases, with 12 bases between. Based on the CDR3 plus reference TRBV14 and TRBJ2-2, the full variable domain is EAGVTQFPSHSVIEKGQTVTLRCDPISGHDNLYWYRRVMGKEIKFLLHFVKESKQDESGMPNNRFLAERTGGTYSTLKVQPAELEDSGVYFCASSQDPRRVLFFGEGSRLTVL.

The chain is built from TRBV12-3 or TRBV12-4 and TRBJ2-1; tentatively, D is TRBD1 or TRBD2 (5 bases each). This CDR3 is 16 amino acids long. The V end was cut by 6 bases, the J end by 8 bases, with 23 bases between. Here the CDR3 reads CASRTLGESLLDEQFF. The CDR3 nucleotides read TGTGCCAGCAGAACCCTAGGGGAGTCTCTGTTGGATGAGCAGTTCTTC.

The CDR3 protein is CASSLVPSGGAYNEQFF. For the CDR3, the DNA is TGTGCCAGCAGCCTCGTTCCTAGCGGAGGGGCCTACAATGAGCAGTTCTTC. The rearrangement uses TRBV6-5 and TRBJ2-1; 7 nucleotides align to TRBD2. Per the germline V gene, CDR1 is MNHEY and CDR2 is SVGAGI. This CDR3 region has 17 residues. Germline trimming cut 6 bases from V and 2 bases from J; bases unmatched to any gene: 13.

This clonotype was detected once. The chain is built from TRBV5-1 and TRBJ1-1, with 7 positions matching TRBD1. The CDR3 is 14 amino acids. Germline assignment: CDR1 SGHRS and CDR2 YFSETQ. J lost 4 bases, V lost 4 bases, and 7 bases had no gene match. The CDR3: CASSPWTGSTEAFF. CDR3 DNA: TGCGCCAGCAGCCCATGGACAGGTTCCACTGAAGCTTTCTTT.

This clonotype was seen a single time. The chain carries TRBV7-9 and TRBJ2-7; tentatively, D is TRBD1 or TRBD2 (5 bases each). Germline loops: CDR1 SEHNR, CDR2 FQNEAQ (reference sequence). The CDR3 has 13 residues. V lost 2 bases and J lost 5, with 10 bases in between. DNA for the CDR3: TGTGCCAGCAGCTTATCCGGGACCCACGAGCAGTACTTC. The encoded protein is CASSLSGTHEQYF.

This clonotype was picked up a small number of times. The rearrangement joins TRBV5-6 to TRBJ2-2; maybe TRBD1 (5 bases). CDR1 and CDR2 (germline): SGHDT, YYEEEE. There are 14 residues in the CDR3. The germline V and J ends were trimmed by 3 bases and 4 bases, with 10 bases remaining between them. The DNA of the CDR3 is TGTGCCAGCAGCTGGGGCAGACCCACCGGGGAGCTGTTTTTT. Translated: CASSWGRPTGELFF.

This chain links TRBV29-1 with TRBJ1-1; the match to TRBD1 covers 7 bases. This CDR3 is 11 amino acids long. The germline V gene has CDR1 SQVTM and CDR2 ANQGSEA. V shed 6 bases, J shed 4 bases, and the junction held 2 bases outside the gene matches. CDR3 sequence (DNA): TGCAGCGTAAGGACAGGCACTGAAGCTTTCTTT. It specifies CSVRTGTEAFF.

This clonotype was found once. The chain uses TRBV5-6 and TRBJ1-1; the match to TRBD1 covers 12 bases. The length of the CDR3 is 17 residues. Germline CDR1 and CDR2: SGHDT and YYEEEE. After removal of 4 bases from V and 5 bases from J, the junction contained 12 bases not matched to a gene. CDR3 nucleotide sequence: TGTGCCAGCAGCGGATCCGGGACAGGGGGCTGGGGGACTGAAGCTTTCTTT. Its protein is CASSGSGTGGWGTEAFF.

The chain links TRBV29-1 to TRBJ1-2; 10 bases line up with TRBD1. The J segment lost 1 base and the V segment lost 4 bases, leaving 3 bases of the junction unmatched. Germline V CDR1 and CDR2: SQVTM, ANQGSEA. The CDR3 is made up of 14 amino acids. CDR3 protein: CSVGGTGDNYGYTF. As DNA, the CDR3 is TGCAGCGTTGGTGGGACAGGGGATAACTATGGCTACACCTTC.

The J gene is TRBJ2-1, the V gene TRBV6-5; TRBD2 matches at 8 bases. Germline CDR1 MNHEY, CDR2 SVGAGI. The CDR3 covers 15 residues. V trimming: 10 bases; J trimming: 6 bases; junction bases outside the gene matches: 14. The CDR3 bases are TGTGCCACCCGACCCGAAAGCGGGAGCTCCAATGAGCAGTTCTTC. It translates to CATRPESGSSNEQFF.

This clonotype has just a few counts. This chain joins TRBV19 and TRBJ2-7; the D call may be TRBD1 or TRBD2 (5 bases each). Between the trimmed V and J ends, which lost 6 bases and 2 bases, there was a span of 14 bases. CDR1 and CDR2 (germline): LNHDA, SQIVND (reference sequence). This CDR3 has 14 residues. The CDR3 spells CASSWGSGPYEQYF. CDR3 nucleotides: TGTGCCAGTAGCTGGGGGAGCGGACCCTACGAGCAGTACTTC.

The gene calls are TRBV27 and TRBJ1-4; 10 bases line up with TRBD1. The CDR3 consists of 14 residues. V dropped 3 bases and J dropped 7; count of bases not matched to a gene: 2. The germline V gene encodes CDR1 MNHEY and CDR2 SMNVEV (reference sequence). CDR3 nucleotide sequence: TGTGCCAGCAGTTTCGGGACAGGGGTTGAAAAACTGTTTTTT. Translating gives CASSFGTGVEKLFF.

The chain carries TRBV29-1 and TRBJ1-3, with D unclear. Germline assignment: CDR1 SQVTM and CDR2 ANQGSEA. V lost 1 base, J lost 4 bases, and 5 bases lay in between. The CDR3 covers 12 residues. In DNA form, the CDR3 reads TGCAGCGTTGAAGCAGAAGGAAACACCATATATTTT. Residues: CSVEAEGNTIYF.

This chain connects TRBV11-2 to TRBJ2-1; D not certain. Germline CDR1 SGHAT, CDR2 FQNNGV. The V and J ends lost 4 bases and 5 bases respectively, with 9 bases between them. This CDR3 has 13 amino acids. In DNA, the CDR3 is TGTGCCAGCAGCTACGATCTTAACAATGAGCAGTTCTTC. This translates into CASSYDLNNEQFF.

The chain uses TRBV29-1 and TRBJ2-3; D might be TRBD1 (5 bases). The CDR3 is 11 amino acids. From germline, CDR1 is SQVTM and CDR2 ANQGSEA. V lost 5 bases to trimming and J lost 5 bases, with 8 bases between them. The DNA for the CDR3 is TGCAGCGTTATAGGGGAAGATACGCAGTATTTT. It translates to CSVIGEDTQYF.

The chain uses TRBV19 and TRBJ2-1; D unresolved. The V end lost 7 bases, the J end lost 0 bases, and 10 bases lay between the germline ends. The CDR3 length is 14 residues. Germline CDR1 is LNHDA and CDR2 is SQIVND (reference sequence). The DNA of the CDR3 is TGTGCCAGTAAAGGGATAAGCTCCTACAATGAGCAGTTCTTC. Its translation is CASKGISSYNEQFF.

There are a few counts of this clonotype. The chain employs TRBV6-1 and TRBJ1-6; 7 bases align to TRBD1. This CDR3 contains 16 residues. The V and J ends lost 5 bases and 0 bases, in that order; junction bases with no gene match: 4. The germline gives CDR1 MNHNS, CDR2 SASEGT. The CDR3 coding sequence is TGTGCCAGCAGTAAACAGGGGAGCTCCTATAATTCACCCCTCCACTTT. It codes for CASSKQGSSYNSPLHF.

This chain joins TRBV30 and TRBJ1-6; maybe TRBD1 (5 bases). This CDR3 comprises 14 residues. V lost 0 bases to trimming and J lost 14 bases, with 17 bases between them. CDR1 and CDR2 from the germline V gene are GTSNPN and SVGIG (reference sequence). The CDR3 is CAWSVKGPMYSLHF. Written as DNA, the CDR3 is TGTGCCTGGAGTGTAAAGGGGCCCATGTATTCCCTCCACTTT.

The J gene is TRBJ2-7, the V gene TRBV5-1; D is undetermined. Trimming cost V 1 base and J 2 bases, with 7 bases left between them. CDR3 length: 13 residues. The germline V gene encodes CDR1 SGHRS and CDR2 YFSETQ. CDR3 sequence: CASSLLAAYEQYF. For the CDR3, the DNA is TGCGCCAGCAGCTTGTTAGCTGCCTACGAGCAGTACTTC.

This chain connects TRBV29-1 to TRBJ2-1; TRBD1 agrees at 7 bases. The CDR3 has 16 residues. Germline values: CDR1 SQVTM, CDR2 ANQGSEA. V shed 3 bases, J shed 0 bases, and the junction held 8 bases outside the gene matches. As DNA, the CDR3 is TGCAGCGTTGATCCCCGGACAGGATCCTCCTACAATGAGCAGTTCTTC. Its protein is CSVDPRTGSSYNEQFF.

The chain employs TRBV6-2 or TRBV6-3 and TRBJ1-2, with D hard to call. Germline-derived CDR1 and CDR2 are MNHEY and SVGEGT. This CDR3 comprises 10 residues. With 4 bases removed from V and 4 bases from J, the gap between germline ends came to 1 base. This chain's CDR3 is CASSSYGYTF. In nucleotides, the CDR3 is TGTGCCAGCAGTTCCTATGGCTACACCTTC.